This T cell receptor beta chain was retrieved from a study of chemoradiotherapy in HPV16-positive cancers. V dropped 0 bases and J dropped 2 bases, with 14 bases sitting between them. This CDR3 comprises 16 residues. Germline lookup yields CDR1 SGHDT and CDR2 YYEEEE. This table comes from immunoSEQ multiplex PCR, and its TCRdb copy is limited to in-frame clones, with some not included. The sample lists about 31,000 clones, approximately 84% occurring once. Study outcomes and limitations: In HPV16-positive patients, HPV-responsive T-cell expansion tracked better recurrence-free survival. Candidate HPV-specific clones and E7-related TCR motifs grew in tumor during treatment.

With regard to this clone: The antigen is unknown.

Over chemoradiotherapy, repertoires were sampled more than once. The sequence derives from a human donor with HPV-associated anogenital cancer. Sequencing was performed on blood, taken from a patient who underwent chemoradiotherapy. The chain recombines TRBV5-6 with TRBJ2-5; D possibly corresponds to TRBD1 (5 bases). In nucleotides, the CDR3 is TGTGCCAGCAGCTTGGTGGGCAGGGCCTTACAAGAGACCCAGTACTTC. This translates into CASSLVGRALQETQYF.